In its sample, the clone carrying this T cell receptor beta chain was seen a few times. Its antigen is still unknown. These data belong to a study of beta chain features in type 1 diabetes. Study-level findings and limits: Type 1 diabetes patients had TCRB CDR3s that were shorter (moderately but significantly so) in all four CD4+ subsets. PCR could preferentially amplify shorter templates, alike in patients and controls. An over-representation of cells with high TCR expression could result from cDNA sequencing.

As every portion of the isolated RNA was reverse transcribed, the sequencing read expressed TCRB transcripts. Measured with immunoSEQ multiplex PCR; TCRdb has only the in-frame clones, and not every one. The sample comprises around 340,000 clones, approximately 9.7% of which are singletons, and less than 1.2% rests with the top ten. The CDR3 runs to 14 residues. Trimming left V 4 bases short and J 5 bases short, with 14 bases between. Germline assignment: CDR1 SGHTA and CDR2 FQGNSA. Sequenced sample: central memory CD4+ T cells from blood. This chain links TRBV7-2 with TRBJ2-5, with D maybe TRBD1 (5 bases). This clonotype was sampled from a man aged 25 to 40 with type 1 diabetes. The DNA of the CDR3 is TGTGCCAGCAGCTCTCCGGTAGGGGTTGAGACCCAGTACTTC. The encoded protein is CASSSPVGVETQYF.